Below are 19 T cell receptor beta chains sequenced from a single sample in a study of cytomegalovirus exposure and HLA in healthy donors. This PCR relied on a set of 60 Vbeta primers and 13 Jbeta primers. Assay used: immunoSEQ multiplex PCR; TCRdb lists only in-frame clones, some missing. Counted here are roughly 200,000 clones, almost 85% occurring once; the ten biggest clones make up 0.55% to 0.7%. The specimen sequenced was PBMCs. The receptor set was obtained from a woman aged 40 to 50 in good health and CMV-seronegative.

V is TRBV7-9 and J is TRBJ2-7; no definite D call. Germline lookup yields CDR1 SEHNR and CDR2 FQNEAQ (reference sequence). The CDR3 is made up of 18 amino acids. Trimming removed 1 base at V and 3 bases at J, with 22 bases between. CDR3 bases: TGTGCCAGCAGCTTAGATTTTTCATTAGTCCCCCCCAACTACGAGCAGTACTTC. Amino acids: CASSLDFSLVPPNYEQYF.

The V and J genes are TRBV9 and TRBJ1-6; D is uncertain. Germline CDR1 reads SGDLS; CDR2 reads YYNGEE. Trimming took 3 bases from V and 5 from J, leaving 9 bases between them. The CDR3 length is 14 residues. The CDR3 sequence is CASSETMDNSPLHF. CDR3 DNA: TGTGCCAGCAGCGAAACAATGGATAATTCACCCCTCCACTTT.

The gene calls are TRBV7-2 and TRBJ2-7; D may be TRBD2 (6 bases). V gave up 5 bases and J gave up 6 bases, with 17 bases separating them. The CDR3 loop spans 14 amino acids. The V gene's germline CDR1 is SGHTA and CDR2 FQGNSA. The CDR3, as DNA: TGTGCCAGCAGCATTATGCCCCGCGGGGCCGAGCAGTACTTC. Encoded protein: CASSIMPRGAEQYF. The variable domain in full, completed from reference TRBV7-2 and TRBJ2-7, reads GAGVSQSPSNKVTEKGKDVELRCDPISGHTALYWYRQSLGQGLEFLIYFQGNSAPDKSGLPSDRFSAERTGGSVSTLTIQRTQQEDSAVYLCASSIMPRGAEQYFGPGTRLTVT.

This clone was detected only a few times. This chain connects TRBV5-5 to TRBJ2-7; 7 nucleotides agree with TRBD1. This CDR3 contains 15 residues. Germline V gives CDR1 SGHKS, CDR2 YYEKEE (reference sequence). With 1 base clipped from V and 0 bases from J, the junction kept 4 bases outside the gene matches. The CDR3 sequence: CASSLYRDSSYEQYF. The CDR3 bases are TGTGCCAGCAGCTTGTATCGGGACAGCTCCTACGAGCAGTACTTC.

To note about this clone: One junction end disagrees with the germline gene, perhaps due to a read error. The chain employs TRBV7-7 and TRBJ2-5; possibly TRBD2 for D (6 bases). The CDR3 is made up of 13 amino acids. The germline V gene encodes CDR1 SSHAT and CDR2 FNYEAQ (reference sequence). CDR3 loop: CASSGQYQETQYF. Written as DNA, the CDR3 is TGTGCTAGCAGCGGGCAATACCAAGAGACCCAGTACTTC. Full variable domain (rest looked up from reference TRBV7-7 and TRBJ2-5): GAGVSQSPRYKVTKRGQDVTLRCDPISSHATLYWYQQALGQGPEFLTYFNYEAQPDKSGLPSDRFSAERPEGSISTLTIQRTEQRDSAMYRCASSGQYQETQYFGPGTRLLVL.

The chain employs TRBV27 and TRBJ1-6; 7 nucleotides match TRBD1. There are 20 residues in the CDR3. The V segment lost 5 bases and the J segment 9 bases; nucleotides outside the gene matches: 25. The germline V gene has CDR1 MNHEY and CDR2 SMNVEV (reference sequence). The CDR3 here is CASSPLLVTGRKYIGSPLHF. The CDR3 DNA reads TGTGCCAGCAGTCCCCTGCTCGTGACAGGGCGGAAGTATATCGGTTCACCCCTCCACTTT.

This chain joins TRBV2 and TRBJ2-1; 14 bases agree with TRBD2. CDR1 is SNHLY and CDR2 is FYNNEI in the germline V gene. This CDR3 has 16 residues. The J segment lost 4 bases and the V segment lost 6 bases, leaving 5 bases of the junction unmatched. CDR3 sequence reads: CASRPGTSGGYNEQFF. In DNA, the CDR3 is TGTGCCAGCAGACCGGGGACTAGCGGGGGTTACAATGAGCAGTTCTTC. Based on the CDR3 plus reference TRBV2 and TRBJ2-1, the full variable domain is EPEVTQTPSHQVTQMGQEVILRCVPISNHLYFYWYRQILGQKVEFLVSFYNNEISEKSEIFDDQFSVERPDGSNFTLKIRSTKLEDSAMYFCASRPGTSGGYNEQFFGPGTRLTVL.

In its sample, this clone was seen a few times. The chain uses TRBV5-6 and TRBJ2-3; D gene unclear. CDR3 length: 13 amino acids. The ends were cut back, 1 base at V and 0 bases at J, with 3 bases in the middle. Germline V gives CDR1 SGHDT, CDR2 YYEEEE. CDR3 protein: CASSLPSTDTQYF. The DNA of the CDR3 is TGTGCCAGCAGCTTGCCGAGCACAGATACGCAGTATTTT.

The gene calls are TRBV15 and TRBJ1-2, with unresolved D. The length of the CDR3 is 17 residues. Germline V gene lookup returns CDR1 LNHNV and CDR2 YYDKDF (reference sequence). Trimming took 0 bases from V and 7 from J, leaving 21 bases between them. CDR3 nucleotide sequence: TGTGCCACCAGCAGAGATATTAATACAGCTTTCGTGGGTGGCTACACCTTC. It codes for CATSRDINTAFVGGYTF.

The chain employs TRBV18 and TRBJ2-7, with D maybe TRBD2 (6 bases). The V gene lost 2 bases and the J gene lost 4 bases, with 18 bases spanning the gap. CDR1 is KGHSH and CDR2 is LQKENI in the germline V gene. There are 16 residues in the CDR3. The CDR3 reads CASSPEVRAAGYEQYF. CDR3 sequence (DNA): TGTGCCAGCTCACCAGAGGTCCGGGCTGCGGGGTACGAGCAGTACTTC.

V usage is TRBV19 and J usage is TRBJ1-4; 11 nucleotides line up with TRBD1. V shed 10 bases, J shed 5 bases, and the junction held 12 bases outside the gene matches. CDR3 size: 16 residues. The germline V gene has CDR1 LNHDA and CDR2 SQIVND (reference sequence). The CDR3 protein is CATAGTGGLVNEKLFF. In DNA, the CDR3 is TGTGCCACCGCCGGGACAGGGGGTCTCGTAAATGAAAAACTGTTTTTT.

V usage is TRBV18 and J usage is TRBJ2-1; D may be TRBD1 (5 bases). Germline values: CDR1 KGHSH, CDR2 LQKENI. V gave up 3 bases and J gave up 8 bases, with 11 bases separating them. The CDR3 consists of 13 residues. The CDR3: CASSPPGRYEQFF. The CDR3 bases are TGTGCCAGCTCACCCCCAGGGCGTTATGAGCAGTTCTTC. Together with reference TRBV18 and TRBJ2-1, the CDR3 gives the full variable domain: NAGVMQNPRHLVRRRGQEARLRCSPMKGHSHVYWYRQLPEEGLKFMVYLQKENIIDESGMPKERFSAEFPKEGPSILRIQQVVRGDSAAYFCASSPPGRYEQFFGPGTRLTVL.

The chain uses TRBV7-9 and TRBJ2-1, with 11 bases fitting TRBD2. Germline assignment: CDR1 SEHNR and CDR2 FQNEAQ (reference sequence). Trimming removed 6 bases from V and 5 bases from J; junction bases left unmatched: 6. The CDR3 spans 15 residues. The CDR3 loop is CASSETSGVNNEQFF. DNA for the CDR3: TGTGCCAGCAGTGAGACTAGCGGGGTCAACAATGAGCAGTTCTTC.

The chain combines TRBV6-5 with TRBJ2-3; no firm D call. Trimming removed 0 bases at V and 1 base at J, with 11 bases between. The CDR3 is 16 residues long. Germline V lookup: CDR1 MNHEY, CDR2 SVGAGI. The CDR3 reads CASSYSVGERTDTQYF. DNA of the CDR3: TGTGCCAGCAGTTACTCAGTCGGAGAACGCACAGATACGCAGTATTTT.

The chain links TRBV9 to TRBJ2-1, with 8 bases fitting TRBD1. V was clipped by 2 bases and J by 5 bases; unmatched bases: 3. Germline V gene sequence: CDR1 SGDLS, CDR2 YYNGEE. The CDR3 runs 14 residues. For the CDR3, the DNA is TGTGCCAGCAGCGTTCAGGGGGCTAACAATGAGCAGTTCTTC. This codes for CASSVQGANNEQFF. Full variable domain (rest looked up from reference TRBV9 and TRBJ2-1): DSGVTQTPKHLITATGQRVTLRCSPRSGDLSVYWYQQSLDQGLQFLIQYYNGEERAKGNILERFSAQQFPDLHSELNLSSLELGDSALYFCASSVQGANNEQFFGPGTRLTVL.

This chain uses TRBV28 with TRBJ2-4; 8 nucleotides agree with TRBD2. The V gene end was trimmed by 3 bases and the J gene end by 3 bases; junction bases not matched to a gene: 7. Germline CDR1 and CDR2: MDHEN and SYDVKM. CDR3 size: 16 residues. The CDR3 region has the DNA TGTGCCAGCAGTTTCGGCGGGGGGCCAGGCAAAAACATTCAGTACTTC. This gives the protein CASSFGGGPGKNIQYF.

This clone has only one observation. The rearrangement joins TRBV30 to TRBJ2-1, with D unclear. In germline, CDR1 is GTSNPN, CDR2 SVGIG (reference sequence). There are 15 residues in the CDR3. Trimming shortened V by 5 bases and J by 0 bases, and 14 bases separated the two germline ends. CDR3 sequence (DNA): TGTGCCTGGGCCCGCGGTGCGAGCTCCTACAATGAGCAGTTCTTC. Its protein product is CAWARGASSYNEQFF. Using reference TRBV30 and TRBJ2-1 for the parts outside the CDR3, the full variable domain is SQTIHQWPATLVQPVGSPLSLECTVEGTSNPNLYWYRQAAGRGLQLLFYSVGIGQISSEVPQNLSASRPQDRQFILSSKKLLLSDSGFYLCAWARGASSYNEQFFGPGTRLTVL.

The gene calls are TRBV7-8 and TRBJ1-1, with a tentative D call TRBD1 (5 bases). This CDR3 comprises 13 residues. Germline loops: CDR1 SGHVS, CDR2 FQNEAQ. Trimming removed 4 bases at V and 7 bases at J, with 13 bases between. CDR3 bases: TGTGCCAGCAGCTCAGACAGAATATTTGAAGCTTTCTTT. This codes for CASSSDRIFEAFF.

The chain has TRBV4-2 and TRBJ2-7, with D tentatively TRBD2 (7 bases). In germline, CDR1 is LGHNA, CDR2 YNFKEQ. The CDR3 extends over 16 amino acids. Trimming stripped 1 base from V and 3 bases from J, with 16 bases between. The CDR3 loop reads CASSQVAGAAVYEQYF. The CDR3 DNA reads TGTGCCAGCAGCCAAGTTGCGGGGGCAGCGGTCTACGAGCAGTACTTC.